The 32 T cell receptor beta chains below all came from one sample that was sequenced in a study of control samples from healthy donors and cancer patients. Sequenced by immunoSEQ multiplex PCR; TCRdb stores in-frame clones only, minus some. The table lists around 93,000 clones, 80% to 90% of them singletons. Sequencing was carried out using blood. The receptors were sampled from a man aged 25 to 45 in good health.

This clone appeared a single time. This sequence joins TRBV4-1 and TRBJ2-7; 14 positions agree with TRBD2. V gave up 2 bases and J gave up 3 bases; unmatched junction bases: 9. Germline CDR1 MGHRA, CDR2 YSYEKL. The CDR3 is 18 amino acids. The CDR3 is CASSQSGTSGRWGYEQYF. DNA of the CDR3: TGCGCCAGCAGCCAATCGGGGACTAGCGGGAGATGGGGCTACGAGCAGTACTTC.

This chain links TRBV6-2 or TRBV6-3 with TRBJ1-2, with D possibly being TRBD1 (6 bases). This CDR3 is 11 amino acids long. V lost 5 bases and J lost 7, with 8 bases in between. Looked up from germline, CDR1 is MNHEY and CDR2 is SVGEGT. This CDR3 is CASSAGVGYTF. CDR3 nucleotide sequence: TGTGCCAGCAGTGCAGGGGTTGGCTACACCTTC.

The chain uses TRBV30 and TRBJ2-5, with a weak D call TRBD2 (6 bases). The CDR3 is 13 residues long. CDR1 is GTSNPN and CDR2 is SVGIG in the germline V gene (reference sequence). Deletions cut 2 bases from V and 0 bases from J, with 7 bases between. CDR3 protein: CAWSSGDQETQYF. In DNA, the CDR3 is TGTGCCTGGAGTTCGGGAGACCAAGAGACCCAGTACTTC.

CDR3 nucleotides: TGTGCCAGCAGTTTTTCCCCCGGGGCCGGCAATCAGCCCCAGCATTTT. Its translation is CASSFSPGAGNQPQHF. This chain joins TRBV28 and TRBJ1-5, with D possibly matching TRBD1 (5 bases). Germline V gene lookup returns CDR1 MDHEN and CDR2 SYDVKM. V gave up 3 bases and J gave up 2 bases, with 14 bases separating them. The CDR3 is 16 amino acids.

The chain is built from TRBV11-2 and TRBJ2-7, with TRBD1 matching 9 bases. This CDR3 has 14 amino acids. Germline lookup yields CDR1 SGHAT and CDR2 FQNNGV. With V trimmed by 3 bases and J by 9 bases, 9 bases remained unmatched. The CDR3 nucleotides read TGTGCCAGCAGCTTCCCCGGGACAGGGATAACGCAGTACTTC. Translated: CASSFPGTGITQYF.

The chain has TRBV29-1 and TRBJ1-2; unclear D gene. Germline CDR1 reads SQVTM; CDR2 reads ANQGSEA. The ends were cut back, 5 bases at V and 2 bases at J, with 9 bases in the middle. This CDR3 is built from 12 residues. CDR3 loop: CSVFPANYGYTF. DNA of the CDR3: TGCAGCGTTTTCCCAGCCAACTATGGCTACACCTTC.

This rearrangement joins TRBV21-1 to TRBJ2-7. TRBV21-1 is described as a pseudogene. This CDR3 is built from 15 residues. The CDR3: CASSKAGQGAYEQYF. The CDR3 nucleotides are TGTGCCAGCAGCAAAGCCGGGCAGGGAGCCTACGAGCAGTACTTC.

The V call is TRBV27, the J call TRBJ2-1; possibly TRBD1 or TRBD2 for D (5 bases each). Germline CDR1 MNHEY, CDR2 SMNVEV (reference sequence). This CDR3 is 14 amino acids long. Trimming left V 5 bases short and J 2 bases short, with 10 bases between. The CDR3 loop is CASSTPGPYNEQFF. The CDR3, as DNA: TGTGCCAGCAGTACCCCGGGACCCTACAATGAGCAGTTCTTC.

The V call is TRBV28, the J call TRBJ2-2, with TRBD1 identical over 9 bases. The CDR3 contains 15 residues. The germline gives CDR1 MDHEN, CDR2 SYDVKM. With V trimmed by 4 bases and J by 6 bases, 6 bases remained unmatched. The CDR3 sequence: CASSYRGQRAGELFF. The CDR3 DNA follows: TGTGCCAGCAGTTACAGGGGGCAGCGGGCCGGGGAGCTGTTTTTT.

The rearrangement joins TRBV3-1 (or the pseudogene TRBV3-2) to TRBJ2-3; TRBD1 agrees at 7 bases. CDR3 length: 16 amino acids. Germline V gives CDR1 LGHDT, CDR2 YNNKEL (reference sequence). Trimming cost V 8 bases and J 0 bases; bases outside gene matches: 11. DNA of the CDR3: TGTGCCAGCCCCAACCGACAGGGCCGAAGCACAGATACGCAGTATTTT. It encodes CASPNRQGRSTDTQYF.

V gene TRBV28 combines with J gene TRBJ2-3; 9 positions match TRBD2. V lost 11 bases and J lost 6; bases outside the gene matches: 6. Germline values: CDR1 MDHEN, CDR2 SYDVKM. The CDR3 consists of 12 residues. For the CDR3, the DNA is TGTGCCCTAGCGGGGAATGGGGATACGCAGTATTTT. It codes for CALAGNGDTQYF.

This chain connects TRBV7-9 to TRBJ2-7, with D possibly TRBD1 on 5 matching bases. Germline assignment: CDR1 SEHNR and CDR2 FQNEAQ (reference sequence). Trimming removed 5 bases at V and 3 bases at J, with 14 bases between. There are 14 residues in the CDR3. Here the CDR3 reads CASSAQGIGYEQYF. The CDR3 DNA is TGTGCCAGCAGCGCGCAGGGAATAGGCTACGAGCAGTACTTC.

The rearrangement links TRBV6-6 to TRBJ2-4; perhaps D is TRBD1 or TRBD2 (6 bases each). V shed 5 bases and J shed 3 bases, with 23 bases lying between them. Germline lookup yields CDR1 MNHNY and CDR2 SVGAGI (reference sequence). The CDR3 length is 18 residues. In nucleotides, the CDR3 is TGTGCCAGCAGTCAGGGGAGTGGTGCGGGGAACGTCAAAAACATTCAGTACTTC. Translation gives CASSQGSGAGNVKNIQYF.

The V and J genes are TRBV28 and TRBJ2-7; D may match TRBD1 or TRBD2 (5 bases each). Germline CDR1 is MDHEN and CDR2 is SYDVKM. The CDR3 is 15 residues long. V was shortened by 2 bases and J by 4 bases, with 15 bases between the two germline ends. The CDR3 loop is CASSLVSTGPYEQYF. Here the CDR3 DNA reads TGTGCCAGCAGTTTAGTTTCCACGGGACCTTACGAGCAGTACTTC. The full variable domain, with the rest looked up from reference TRBV28 and TRBJ2-7, is DVKVTQSSRYLVKRTGEKVFLECVQDMDHENMFWYRQDPGLGLRLIYFSYDVKMKEKGDIPEGYSVSREKKERFSLILESASTNQTSMYLCASSLVSTGPYEQYFGPGTRLTVT.

V is TRBV7-9 and J is TRBJ1-4, with a tentative D call TRBD1 (5 bases). The CDR3 is made up of 17 amino acids. Germline values: CDR1 SEHNR, CDR2 FQNEAQ (reference sequence). V lost 1 base to trimming and J lost 1 base, with 13 bases between them. The CDR3, as DNA: TGTGCCAGCAGCTTAGAAGGGGTATCGGGAACTAATGAAAAACTGTTTTTT. This translates into CASSLEGVSGTNEKLFF. Drawing the rest from reference TRBV7-9 and TRBJ1-4, the complete variable domain is DTGVSQNPRHKITKRGQNVTFRCDPISEHNRLYWYRQTLGQGPEFLTYFQNEAQLEKSRLLSDRFSAERPKGSFSTLEIQRTEQGDSAMYLCASSLEGVSGTNEKLFFGSGTQLSVL.

The rearrangement uses TRBV19 and TRBJ2-3; TRBD2 matches 13 bases. Trimming at V came to 4 bases and at J to 4 bases, leaving 5 bases not matched to a gene. Germline V gene lookup returns CDR1 LNHDA and CDR2 SQIVND (reference sequence). This CDR3 spans 16 amino acids. The CDR3 coding sequence is TGTGCCAGTAGTAAACGACTAGCGGGAGGATCAGATACGCAGTATTTT. Its translation: CASSKRLAGGSDTQYF.

The chain recombines TRBV2 with TRBJ2-2; 9 bases fit TRBD2. CDR3 size: 18 residues. CDR1 is SNHLY and CDR2 is FYNNEI in the germline V gene. Germline trimming cut 1 base from V and 4 bases from J; bases unmatched to any gene: 10. DNA of the CDR3: TGTGCCAGCAGTGAAGGTAGGAGCGGGAGGTGGGGCACCGGGGAGCTGTTTTTT. It codes for CASSEGRSGRWGTGELFF.

This chain connects TRBV25-1 to TRBJ1-1; TRBD1 agrees at 7 bases. Per the germline V gene, CDR1 is MGHDK and CDR2 is SYGVNS. J was trimmed by 2 bases and V by 5 bases; bases with no gene match: 5. This CDR3 is 14 amino acids long. The CDR3 DNA reads TGTGCCAGCAGTCCCTCAGGGGGAAACACTGAAGCTTTCTTT. It yields the protein CASSPSGGNTEAFF.

The chain is built from TRBV4-3 and TRBJ2-1; 10 nucleotides line up with TRBD2. This CDR3 has 15 residues. V trimming: 0 bases; J trimming: 7 bases; junction bases outside the gene matches: 3. The V gene's germline CDR1 is LGHNA and CDR2 YSLEER. The CDR3 is CASSQDLLAGNEQFF. The CDR3 region has the DNA TGCGCCAGCAGCCAAGACCTACTAGCGGGGAATGAGCAGTTCTTC.

The chain links TRBV29-1 to TRBJ2-5; 14 bases fit TRBD2. The V gene end was trimmed by 3 bases and the J gene end by 4 bases; junction bases not matched to a gene: 1. From germline, CDR1 is SQVTM and CDR2 ANQGSEA. The CDR3 spans 14 residues. CDR3 in DNA: TGCAGCGTTGATGGACTAGCGGGGGGAGAGACCCAGTACTTC. Protein product: CSVDGLAGGETQYF.

In DNA form, the CDR3 reads TGTGCCAGCAGTTACGGGCCCGATCAGCCCCAGCATTTT. Translation: CASSYGPDQPQHF. This chain connects TRBV6-6 to TRBJ1-5; D is uncertain. Germline V gene sequence: CDR1 MNHNY, CDR2 SVGAGI (reference sequence). The ends were cut back, 2 bases at V and 5 bases at J, with 7 bases in the middle. The CDR3 runs 13 residues.

This clone was detected only once. The same CDR3 is also encoded by other DNA sequences in this sample. The rearrangement uses TRBV6-6 and TRBJ1-5; 8 nucleotides agree with TRBD1. The CDR3 runs 15 residues. Per germline, CDR1 MNHNY and CDR2 SVGAGI (reference sequence). Losses at the gene ends were 2 bases for V and 1 base for J; bases not matched to a gene: 1. CDR3 in DNA: TGTGCCAGCAGTTACGGACAGGGAAGCAATCAGCCCCAGCATTTT. It is translated as CASSYGQGSNQPQHF.

The V call is TRBV20-1, the J call TRBJ2-1, with 10 bases identical to TRBD2. With V trimmed by 3 bases and J by 5 bases, 7 bases remained unmatched. Germline V gives CDR1 DFQATT, CDR2 SNEGSKA (reference sequence). This CDR3 has 15 amino acids. CDR3 sequence (DNA): TGCAGTGCTAGTGGCCTAGCGGGAGCTAACAATGAGCAGTTCTTC. Amino acids: CSASGLAGANNEQFF.

The V and J genes are TRBV28 and TRBJ1-3; 9 bases are a match to TRBD1. Trimming cost V 7 bases and J 3 bases; bases outside gene matches: 7. The V gene's germline CDR1 is MDHEN and CDR2 SYDVKM. CDR3 size: 15 residues. The CDR3 here is CASIYRGLGGNTIYF. CDR3 DNA: TGTGCCAGCATTTACAGGGGGCTGGGTGGAAACACCATATATTTT.

The V and J genes are TRBV10-3 and TRBJ1-5; 10 bases are a match to TRBD1. The CDR3 loop spans 18 amino acids. V was clipped by 0 bases and J by 3 bases; unmatched bases: 8. CDR1 and CDR2 (germline): ENHRY, SYGVKD. CDR3 region: CAISESGTGVSFNQPQHF. Written as DNA, the CDR3 is TGTGCCATCAGTGAGTCCGGGACAGGGGTCTCATTCAATCAGCCCCAGCATTTT.

The chain recombines TRBV7-9 with TRBJ1-2; 7 positions agree with TRBD1. CDR1 and CDR2 from the germline V gene are SEHNR and FQNEAQ (reference sequence). The CDR3 is 13 amino acids. V lost 1 base, J lost 4 bases, and 0 bases stayed unmatched. Written as DNA, the CDR3 is TGTGCCAGCAGCTTAGGGGACAGCTATGGCTACACCTTC. Translating gives CASSLGDSYGYTF. Based on the CDR3 plus reference TRBV7-9 and TRBJ1-2, the full variable domain is DTGVSQNPRHKITKRGQNVTFRCDPISEHNRLYWYRQTLGQGPEFLTYFQNEAQLEKSRLLSDRFSAERPKGSFSTLEIQRTEQGDSAMYLCASSLGDSYGYTFGSGTRLTVV.

The rearrangement joins TRBV7-2 to TRBJ1-2, with D tentatively TRBD1 (6 bases). Germline lookup yields CDR1 SGHTA and CDR2 FQGNSA. Trimming cost V 3 bases and J 7 bases, with 15 bases left between them. There are 14 residues in the CDR3. CDR3 sequence (DNA): TGTGCCAGCAGCTTTGGGGGCTCAGGGGTTGGCTACACCTTC. This gives the protein CASSFGGSGVGYTF.

The chain is built from TRBV24-1 and TRBJ1-1; 7 bases line up with TRBD1. Trimming removed 4 bases from V and 11 bases from J; junction bases left unmatched: 6. This CDR3 comprises 12 residues. Germline V CDR1 and CDR2: KGHDR, SFDVKD. CDR3 DNA: TGTGCCACCAGTGACCAGGGACAGACCGCTTTCTTT. Protein product: CATSDQGQTAFF.

J is TRBJ2-3 and V is TRBV7-6; 7 bases are shared with TRBD1. This CDR3 spans 16 amino acids. V dropped 5 bases and J dropped 1; count of bases not matched to a gene: 9. CDR1 and CDR2 (germline): SGHVS, FNYEAQ. CDR3 sequence: CASSPTWDRGTDTQYF. The DNA of the CDR3 is TGTGCCAGCAGCCCAACCTGGGACAGAGGCACAGATACGCAGTATTTT.

The genes are TRBV7-3 and TRBJ2-1; D call uncertain. Germline-derived CDR1 and CDR2 are SGHTA and FQGTGA. V was clipped by 2 bases and J by 0 bases, with 8 bases between them. This CDR3 is 15 amino acids long. The chain's CDR3 is CASSLRASSYNEQFF. CDR3 sequence (DNA): TGTGCCAGCAGCTTACGAGCGAGCTCCTACAATGAGCAGTTCTTC.

This clone occurred once. V and J are TRBV7-2 and TRBJ2-3, with 8 positions matching TRBD2. V lost 0 bases, J lost 6 bases, and 11 bases stayed unmatched. Germline V CDR1 and CDR2: SGHTA, FQGNSA. This CDR3 comprises 17 residues. The chain's CDR3 is CASSLAQGSGIRDTQYF. The CDR3 DNA follows: TGTGCCAGCAGCTTAGCTCAGGGTAGCGGGATTCGGGATACGCAGTATTTT. Full variable domain (missing parts from reference TRBV7-2 and TRBJ2-3): GAGVSQSPSNKVTEKGKDVELRCDPISGHTALYWYRQSLGQGLEFLIYFQGNSAPDKSGLPSDRFSAERTGGSVSTLTIQRTQQEDSAVYLCASSLAQGSGIRDTQYFGPGTRLTVL.

The CDR3 here is CASSLQAAGGGKETQYF. CDR3 bases: TGTGCCAGCAGCTTACAAGCGGCGGGCGGGGGAAAAGAGACCCAGTACTTC. This sequence joins TRBV7-9 and TRBJ2-5; 7 bases agree with TRBD2. The CDR3 has 17 amino acids. Germline CDR1 SEHNR, CDR2 FQNEAQ (reference sequence). V trimming: 2 bases; J trimming: 3 bases; junction bases outside the gene matches: 12. Full variable domain (missing parts from reference TRBV7-9 and TRBJ2-5): DTGVSQNPRHKITKRGQNVTFRCDPISEHNRLYWYRQTLGQGPEFLTYFQNEAQLEKSRLLSDRFSAERPKGSFSTLEIQRTEQGDSAMYLCASSLQAAGGGKETQYFGPGTRLLVL.